These T cell receptor beta chains were read from a single sample in a study of T cells in localized non-small cell lung cancer. Assay used: immunoSEQ multiplex PCR; TCRdb lists only in-frame clones, some missing. Among approximately 1,300 clones listed, 20% were seen once. The material was normal lung tissue next to the tumor, obtained before any cancer treatment. The receptors originated from a man between 40 and 70 years old with stage I lung adenocarcinoma. Both conserved end residues are part of each CDR3. Each record gives: CDR3 length, D gene, J gene, clone size, V gene, CDR3 DNA, CDR3 protein. D genes are given only for firm matches. Clone size is not always given. Where it is, it says once, few, many or a class for expanded clones.

15 . TRBJ2-3 . TRBV1 TGCGCCAGCAGCCAAGCTGCCAGTTACACAGATACGCAGTATTTT CASSQAASYTDTQYF
16 TRBD1 TRBJ2-5 once TRBV12-5 TGTGCTAGTGGTTTGGGACAGGGTGGGGGACAAGAGACCCAGTACTTC CASGLGQGGGQETQYF
16 TRBD2 TRBJ2-1 once TRBV19 TGTGCCAGTACCAGGGGCGGGAGGAACCCCTACAATGAGCAGTTCTTC CASTRGGRNPYNEQFF
18 . TRBJ2-3 large TRBV11-3 TGTGCCAGCAGCTCCCCGGAGGAGGGGGGGGCACAGGCCGATACGCAGTATTTT CASSSPEEGGAQADTQYF
16 TRBD1 TRBJ2-5 medium-sized TRBV11-3 TGTGCCAGCAGCCAGACGCGGGACAGGGGCCAAGAGACCCAGTACTTC CASSQTRDRGQETQYF
16 . TRBJ2-3 . TRBV27 TGTGCCAGCAGTTTAGCCGGTAGGAGGAGCACAGATACGCAGTATTTT CASSLAGRRSTDTQYF
16 . TRBJ1-3 . TRBV7-7 TGTGCCAGCAGCTTCACCCCCGGGTACTCTGGAAACACCATATATTTT CASSFTPGYSGNTIYF
14 . TRBJ1-1 few TRBV9 TGTGCCAGCAGCCCCCTCGGACCGAACACTGAAGCTTTCTTT CASSPLGPNTEAFF
16 . TRBJ1-5 . TRBV11-3 TGTGCCAGCAGCCCACCTCAGACAGGCCGCAATCAGCCCCAGCATTTT CASSPPQTGRNQPQHF
14 . TRBJ1-1 large TRBV11-3 TGTGCCAGCAGCCCACAATGGTCGGGCACTGAAGCTTTCTTT CASSPQWSGTEAFF
12 . TRBJ2-1 few TRBV6-8 TGTGCCATCGCTGAGGGGGGTAATGAGCAGTTCTTC CAIAEGGNEQFF
15 . TRBJ1-1 . TRBV11-3 TGTGCCAGCAGCTTAGACCCAGGCGATTACACTGAAGCTTTCTTT CASSLDPGDYTEAFF
16 . TRBJ2-7 few TRBV11-3 TGTGCCAGCAGCTTATCAGGGACCATTACCACCTACGAGCAGTACTTC CASSLSGTITTYEQYF
14 . TRBJ2-7 few TRBV19 TGTGCCAGTAGTATACGGGGCAGGGCCGGGGTGCAGTACTTC CASSIRGRAGVQYF
12 . TRBJ1-1 . TRBV19 TGTGCCAGTAGTATACAAGGCACTGAAGCTTTCTTT CASSIQGTEAFF
15 TRBD2 TRBJ2-3 few TRBV15 TGTGCCACCAGTCTCCCTAGCGGGGCATCAGATACGCAGTATTTT CATSLPSGASDTQYF
15 . TRBJ1-4 few TRBV6-8 TGTGCCAGCAGTTACGAAAGGACAGTGAATGAAAAACTGTTTTTT CASSYERTVNEKLFF
17 TRBD2 TRBJ2-1 few TRBV11-3 TGTGCCAGCAGCTTGAGCGGGAGGGCCAGGTACTACAATGAGCAGTTCTTC CASSLSGRARYYNEQFF
14 TRBD1 TRBJ2-1 medium-sized TRBV11-3 TGTGCCAGCAGACCGGGACAGCCATTGGATGAGCAGTTCTTC CASRPGQPLDEQFF
15 . TRBJ1-4 . TRBV18 TGTGCCAGCTCACTTCAGCCCTCAACTAATGAAAAACTGTTTTTT CASSLQPSTNEKLFF
13 . TRBJ2-7 few TRBV7-1 TGTGCCAGCAGCTTATTAGCTACCCACGAGCAGTACTTC CASSLLATHEQYF
16 TRBD2 TRBJ2-5 few TRBV28 TGTGCCAGCAGGAAACTAGCGGGAGGGGTCCGAGAGACCCAGTACTTC CASRKLAGGVRETQYF
15 . TRBJ2-1 large TRBV18 TGTGCCAGCTCACCGGGCGGGTCGACCTACAATGAGCAGTTCTTC CASSPGGSTYNEQFF